This is a list of T cell receptor beta chains from one sample in a study of blood T cell repertoires in COVID-19. Libraries were prepared by immunoSEQ multiplex PCR; TCRdb keeps only in-frame clonotypes and omits some of them. The sample has 45,000 to 65,000 clones; roughly 87% are singletons. The sample consisted of peripheral blood. The receptors here all came from a human donor with acute or convalescent COVID-19. The donor label of this sample is uncertain. CDR3s include the opening cysteine and the closing phenylalanine or tryptophan. A D gene is named only where the DNA matches it firmly. Expanded clones are given a class, and other clones once, few, many or no size at all.

DNA: TGCGCCAGCAGCCCCACTAGCGGGGGGAACTCTTACAATGAGCAGTTCTTC
CDR3: CASSPTSGGNSYNEQFF
size: NA
length: 17
V: TRBV5-1
D: TRBD2
J: TRBJ2-1

DNA: TGTGCCAGCAGCTTGGTACAGGGGGCTGGAGGCTACACCTTC
CDR3: CASSLVQGAGGYTF
size: NA
length: 14
V: TRBV7-2
D: TRBD1
J: TRBJ1-2

DNA: TGTGCCAGCAGTACCGGGGACAGATATACGCAGTATTTT
CDR3: CASSTGDRYTQYF
size: NA
length: 13
V: TRBV27
D: TRBD1
J: TRBJ2-3

DNA: TGTGCCAGCAGCCACCCCGGGACTAGCATGTCCGGGGAGCTGTTTTTT
CDR3: CASSHPGTSMSGELFF
size: NA
length: 16
V: TRBV9
D: TRBD2
J: TRBJ2-2

DNA: TGTGCCAGCAGCCAAGATTCAATTCTGACGGGGGGGCAGGTGACCCAGTACTTC
CDR3: CASSQDSILTGGQVTQYF
size: NA
length: 18
V: TRBV3-1/TRBV3-2
D: TRBD2
J: TRBJ2-5

DNA: TGCGCCAGCAGAATTCGCCCGACAGGGGGGCTTAACGATGGCTACACCTTC
CDR3: CASRIRPTGGLNDGYTF
size: NA
length: 17
V: TRBV5-1
D: TRBD1
J: TRBJ1-2

DNA: TGCGCCAGCAGAGCGGACAGCTACGAGCAGTACTTC
CDR3: CASRADSYEQYF
size: once
length: 12
V: TRBV5-1
D: NA
J: TRBJ2-7

DNA: TGTGCCACCAGTGCATCCGGACAAGGGGCCTTCTACAATGAGCAGTTCTTC
CDR3: CATSASGQGAFYNEQFF
size: NA
length: 17
V: TRBV24-1
D: NA
J: TRBJ2-1

DNA: TGTGCCACCGCTGACAGGGGGCGAGTTGAAAAACTGTTTTTT
CDR3: CATADRGRVEKLFF
size: NA
length: 14
V: TRBV10-3
D: TRBD1
J: TRBJ1-4

DNA: TGTGCCAGCAGTTCATACAGGAGTACGCAGTATTTT
CDR3: CASSSYRSTQYF
size: NA
length: 12
V: TRBV27
D: NA
J: TRBJ2-3

DNA: TGTGCCATCAGTGATAGGGAGGGCCGCGGAGAGACCCAGTACTTC
CDR3: CAISDREGRGETQYF
size: NA
length: 15
V: TRBV10-3
D: TRBD2
J: TRBJ2-5

DNA: TGCGCCAGCAGCCGGACAGGGGAGGACACTGAAGCTTTCTTT
CDR3: CASSRTGEDTEAFF
size: NA
length: 14
V: TRBV5-1
D: TRBD1
J: TRBJ1-1

DNA: TGTGCCAGTACGACACGGAGGGACAGTTCCAGTCAGCCCCAGCATTTT
CDR3: CASTTRRDSSSQPQHF
size: once
length: 16
V: TRBV19
D: TRBD1
J: TRBJ1-5

DNA: TGTGCCAGTAGTATTACCGGGACAGGGAACTATGGCTACACCTTC
CDR3: CASSITGTGNYGYTF
size: NA
length: 15
V: TRBV19
D: TRBD1
J: TRBJ1-2

DNA: TGTGCCAGCAGCTTAGTAGGGCTAGCGGGGAGAGCCTACAATGAGCAGTTCTTC
CDR3: CASSLVGLAGRAYNEQFF
size: once
length: 18
V: TRBV7-9
D: TRBD2
J: TRBJ2-1

DNA: TGCGCCAGCAGCTTATCCCCGGGGGGCCCTAACTATGGCTACACCTTC
CDR3: CASSLSPGGPNYGYTF
size: NA
length: 16
V: TRBV5-1
D: NA
J: TRBJ1-2